This T cell receptor beta chain was captured by sequencing in a study of cytomegalovirus exposure and HLA in healthy donors. The overall study: Around 180 million T cells yielded around 120 million unique TCR beta sequences in earlier analysis.

The PCR employed 60 Vbeta primers together with 13 Jbeta primers. Profiling relied on immunoSEQ multiplex PCR, and the TCRdb table lists in-frame clones only, not all of them. The sample holds approximately 50,000 clones, about three quarters seen once. Overall study findings and caveats: The HLA-A and HLA-B alleles of most subjects were reportedly predicted accurately from TCR beta sequences. It was reportedly the case that the classifier diagnosed cytomegalovirus status with high specificity and sensitivity.

Note on this clone: Its matching antigen is unknown.

This clonotype was sampled from a man between 25 and 39 years old in good health and CMV-seropositive. Specimen: PBMCs.

CDR3 DNA: TGTGCCAGCAGCTTAAGTCTTTCGGGGGGCCTTTACTTC. Its protein is CASSLSLSGGLYF. The J gene is TRBJ2-5, the V gene TRBV7-3; a possible D gene is TRBD2 (7 bases). Between the trimmed V and J ends, which lost 1 base and 14 bases, there was a span of 17 bases. Germline assignment: CDR1 SGHTA and CDR2 FQGTGA. The CDR3 runs 13 residues.